The rows below give T cell receptor beta chains drawn from one sample of a study of T cell responses to AZD1222 COVID-19 vaccine. Some clones are missing from TCRdb's copy, which holds only in-frame ones; the method was immunoSEQ multiplex PCR. The data show over 150,000 clones, around 90% seen once. The source was peripheral blood, collected on day 0 of AZD1222 vaccination. The receptors were gathered from an adult in good health. CDR3s include the opening cysteine and the closing phenylalanine or tryptophan. A D gene is named only where the DNA matches it firmly.

d_call: TRBD1
v_call: TRBV30
j_call: TRBJ2-2
cdr3_aa: CAWSVSRGRQAGELFF

d_call: NA
v_call: TRBV10-2
j_call: TRBJ1-1
cdr3_aa: CASSESTRAGDMNTEAFF

d_call: NA
v_call: TRBV10-2
j_call: TRBJ2-1
cdr3_aa: CAVSTAFNEQFF

d_call: TRBD2
v_call: TRBV7-6
j_call: TRBJ2-5
cdr3_aa: CASSLTEGTTPQYF

d_call: NA
v_call: TRBV19
j_call: TRBJ2-5
cdr3_aa: CASSIGGTVQETQYF

d_call: TRBD1
v_call: TRBV6-1
j_call: TRBJ1-2
cdr3_aa: CASSEGGQGGIYGYTF

d_call: NA
v_call: TRBV3-1/TRBV3-2
j_call: TRBJ1-5
cdr3_aa: CASSPSLGHLSNQPQHF

d_call: NA
v_call: TRBV6-2/TRBV6-3
j_call: TRBJ2-2
cdr3_aa: CASSINRGTGELFF

d_call: TRBD1
v_call: TRBV2
j_call: TRBJ2-5
cdr3_aa: CAAPDRGGETQYF

d_call: NA
v_call: TRBV9
j_call: TRBJ2-1
cdr3_aa: CASSVTGSSYNEQFF

d_call: NA
v_call: TRBV18
j_call: TRBJ2-7
cdr3_aa: CASSEGRAREQYF

d_call: NA
v_call: TRBV6-5
j_call: TRBJ2-2
cdr3_aa: CASRSPGYQGELFF

d_call: NA
v_call: TRBV29-1
j_call: TRBJ1-2
cdr3_aa: CSVAPGDYGYTF

d_call: NA
v_call: TRBV19
j_call: TRBJ1-1
cdr3_aa: CASSMGSGRGNTEAFF

d_call: NA
v_call: TRBV7-8
j_call: TRBJ2-7
cdr3_aa: CASSLDRAGHEQYF

d_call: NA
v_call: TRBV25-1
j_call: TRBJ1-4
cdr3_aa: CASSPPRGGKLFF

d_call: NA
v_call: TRBV27
j_call: TRBJ1-4
cdr3_aa: CASSLSRATNEKLFF

d_call: NA
v_call: TRBV6-6
j_call: TRBJ1-3
cdr3_aa: CASSYNSGGNTIYF

d_call: TRBD1
v_call: TRBV6-5
j_call: TRBJ1-2
cdr3_aa: CASSRDRGFYGYTF

d_call: NA
v_call: TRBV6-5
j_call: TRBJ1-4
cdr3_aa: CASSYSNRANEKLFF

d_call: NA
v_call: TRBV21-1
j_call: TRBJ2-5
cdr3_aa: CASSSGRGERETQYF

d_call: TRBD1
v_call: TRBV28
j_call: TRBJ1-2
cdr3_aa: CASSLPPGQGMGYTF

d_call: NA
v_call: TRBV30
j_call: TRBJ1-2
cdr3_aa: CAWSVGGSYTF

d_call: TRBD2
v_call: TRBV5-4
j_call: TRBJ2-4
cdr3_aa: CASSRGGLGKNIQYF

d_call: TRBD1
v_call: TRBV2
j_call: TRBJ2-1
cdr3_aa: CASSRDRLYNEQFF

d_call: TRBD1
v_call: TRBV19
j_call: TRBJ1-5
cdr3_aa: CASSTRDRVSQPQHF

d_call: NA
v_call: TRBV7-2
j_call: TRBJ2-7
cdr3_aa: CASSLGLLPGEQYF

d_call: TRBD1
v_call: TRBV6-1
j_call: TRBJ2-1
cdr3_aa: CASSETDRSSYNEQFF

d_call: NA
v_call: TRBV28
j_call: TRBJ1-4
cdr3_aa: CASSVSATNEKLFF

d_call: TRBD1
v_call: TRBV19
j_call: TRBJ2-3
cdr3_aa: CASSITGAGSTDTQYF

d_call: NA
v_call: TRBV30
j_call: TRBJ1-1
cdr3_aa: CAWSVLGPLLGGTNTEAFF

d_call: TRBD1
v_call: TRBV19
j_call: TRBJ1-4
cdr3_aa: CASSTPGTGGEKLFF

d_call: NA
v_call: TRBV4-2
j_call: TRBJ2-1
cdr3_aa: CASSQDRGRGNEQFF

d_call: NA
v_call: TRBV7-8
j_call: TRBJ2-2
cdr3_aa: CASSLATPANTGELFF

d_call: TRBD1
v_call: TRBV12-3/TRBV12-4
j_call: TRBJ1-2
cdr3_aa: CASGQGYYGYTF